This T cell receptor (beta chain) was captured by sequencing in a study of blood T cell repertoires in COVID-19. Turning to the study itself: Sites in the United States, Italy and Spain provided acute and convalescent COVID-19 samples. PBMCs, B-cell-depleted T cells, or T cells provided the cDNA or gDNA that made up the material.

Source study methods: Nucleated cell number was recorded as an estimate derived from reference gene primer amplification. Repertoires were generated with immunoSEQ multiplex PCR, while TCRdb's copy carries only in-frame clones and drops some. The V and J calls and clone size were taken over from that table, and D and trimming were inferred from the DNA. In the table there are 200,000 to 250,000 clones, approximately 85% of which are singletons. CDR3 size: 14 residues. V lost 6 bases and J lost 7; bases outside the gene matches: 7. Germline V gene lookup returns CDR1 KGHDR and CDR2 SFDVKD. Enrollment of patients from Seattle took place during active infection, with longitudinal follow-up. In this sample, this clone turned up a few times.

V usage is TRBV24-1 and J usage is TRBJ1-5; TRBD1 matches 8 bases. Material: peripheral blood. The clonotype originates from a woman aged 70-85 years with COVID-19, enrolled during active disease. CDR3 in amino acids: CATSTGQGGQPQHF. The CDR3 nucleotides are TGTGCCACCAGTACTGGACAGGGAGGACAGCCCCAGCATTTT.